What follows are 18 T cell receptor beta chains derived from one specimen sequenced in a study of blood T cell repertoires in COVID-19 (TCRdb year 2020). Libraries were prepared through the immunoSEQ multiplex PCR assay. In TCRdb, the immuneACCESS table is reduced to in-frame sequences with V and J assigned. These tables do not hold every clone; where another copy was compared, an unresolved V gene accounts for under half, and the others remain unexplained. Within this sample are about 85,000 clones, with roughly 80% of them counted one time only. Approximately 14% of the sample lies in the top ten. Specimen: peripheral blood. All receptors derive from a human donor in a cohort sampled during active COVID-19.

This chain uses TRBV2 with TRBJ2-5, with 7 bases identical to TRBD2. Per the germline V gene, CDR1 is SNHLY and CDR2 is FYNNEI. This CDR3 region has 18 residues. With 3 bases clipped from V and 2 bases from J, the junction kept 15 bases outside the gene matches. The CDR3 protein is CASSEGGVLQGLQETQYF. The CDR3 DNA follows: TGTGCCAGCAGTGAGGGGGGGGTCCTACAAGGACTACAAGAGACCCAGTACTTC.

V and J are TRBV6-5 and TRBJ2-7; 7 nucleotides match TRBD1. V gave up 2 bases and J gave up 5 bases; unmatched junction bases: 6. CDR1 is MNHEY and CDR2 is SVGAGI in the germline V gene. The CDR3 contains 14 residues. CDR3 bases: TGTGCCAGCAGTTACGGTACAGGGGTTCACGAGCAGTACTTC. Translation: CASSYGTGVHEQYF.

The V call is TRBV4-1, the J call TRBJ2-7, with 8 positions matching TRBD1. CDR1 is MGHRA, CDR2 YSYEKL, per germline. This CDR3 has 16 residues. J was trimmed by 3 bases and V by 2 bases; bases with no gene match: 9. The chain's CDR3 is CASSQPDRGFGYEQYF. The DNA for the CDR3 is TGCGCCAGCAGCCAACCAGACAGGGGATTCGGCTACGAGCAGTACTTC.

The chain recombines TRBV19 with TRBJ2-6; TRBD2 might be the D (5 bases). This CDR3 is built from 15 residues. The germline V gene has CDR1 LNHDA and CDR2 SQIVND (reference sequence). V dropped 6 bases and J dropped 0 bases, with 9 bases sitting between them. The CDR3 DNA is TGTGCCAGTAGACCCGGGATCTCTGGGGCCAACGTCCTGACTTTC. This encodes CASRPGISGANVLTF.

The chain is built from TRBV11-3 and TRBJ2-5; weak D call: TRBD2 (5 bases). Germline assignment: CDR1 SGHNT and CDR2 YENEEA. Trimming left V 2 bases short and J 5 bases short, with 9 bases between. This CDR3 region has 13 residues. The CDR3 reads CASSLRSGETQYF. CDR3 nucleotide sequence: TGTGCCAGCAGCTTACGTTCGGGGGAGACCCAGTACTTC.

The chain carries TRBV5-1 and TRBJ2-7, with D maybe TRBD2 (6 bases). The V gene lost 1 base and the J gene lost 2 bases, with 13 bases spanning the gap. This CDR3 region has 15 residues. Germline assignment: CDR1 SGHRS and CDR2 YFSETQ. The CDR3 DNA sequence: TGCGCCAGCAGCTTGAGTACTAGCAGTACCTACGAGCAGTACTTC. Its protein is CASSLSTSSTYEQYF.

V is TRBV5-4 and J is TRBJ1-6; TRBD1 matches at 11 bases. The CDR3 length is 15 residues. The V and J ends lost 4 bases and 10 bases, in that order; junction bases with no gene match: 7. The germline gives CDR1 SGHNT, CDR2 YYREEE (reference sequence). The DNA for the CDR3 is TGTGCCAGCAGCCCCCCGGGACAGGGGGAATCACCCCTCCACTTT. The encoded protein is CASSPPGQGESPLHF.

The V call is TRBV5-1, the J call TRBJ2-2, with 12 positions matching TRBD2. This CDR3 contains 16 residues. The germline V gene has CDR1 SGHRS and CDR2 YFSETQ. Unmatched junction bases numbered 4, after V lost 5 bases and J lost 2 bases. The CDR3 region is CASRTSGGSNTGELFF. CDR3 nucleotides: TGCGCCAGCAGGACTAGCGGGGGCTCAAACACCGGGGAGCTGTTTTTT. Filled out from reference TRBV5-1 and TRBJ2-2, the complete variable domain reads KAGVTQTPRYLIKTRGQQVTLSCSPISGHRSVSWYQQTPGQGLQFLFEYFSETQRNKGNFPGRFSGRQFSNSRSEMNVSTLELGDSALYLCASRTSGGSNTGELFFGEGSRLTVL.

A word on this clone: An end of the junction differs from the germline gene, which may be a read error. The chain's CDR3 is CSASPSSTNEKLFF. CDR3 nucleotides: TGCAGCGCTAGTCCGAGTTCAACTAATGAAAAACTGTTTTTT. The chain links TRBV20-1 to TRBJ1-4; unclear D gene. CDR1 and CDR2 (germline): DFQATT, SNEGSKA (reference sequence). The CDR3 loop spans 14 amino acids.

The CDR3 DNA sequence: TGTGCCATCAGTGATGACCAAGGGGCCTACGAGCAGTACTTC. This encodes CAISDDQGAYEQYF. J is TRBJ2-7 and V is TRBV10-3, with D maybe TRBD1 (5 bases). V lost 3 bases to trimming and J lost 2 bases, with 11 bases between them. Germline lookup yields CDR1 ENHRY and CDR2 SYGVKD. CDR3 length: 14 amino acids.

This clone showed up just once. This chain links TRBV18 with TRBJ2-5; TRBD1 matches at 10 bases. CDR3 size: 13 residues. Germline-derived CDR1 and CDR2 are KGHSH and LQKENI. Trimming removed 6 bases from V and 6 bases from J; junction bases left unmatched: 4. The CDR3 reads CASSSTGGKTQYF. The CDR3 coding sequence is TGTGCCAGCTCGTCGACAGGGGGCAAGACCCAGTACTTC. The whole variable domain, remainder taken from reference TRBV18 and TRBJ2-5, is NAGVMQNPRHLVRRRGQEARLRCSPMKGHSHVYWYRQLPEEGLKFMVYLQKENIIDESGMPKERFSAEFPKEGPSILRIQQVVRGDSAAYFCASSSTGGKTQYFGPGTRLLVL.

The rearrangement uses TRBV7-9 and TRBJ2-3; 7 bases fit TRBD2. From germline, CDR1 is SEHNR and CDR2 FQNEAQ (reference sequence). The V segment lost 2 bases and the J segment 5 bases; nucleotides outside the gene matches: 7. The CDR3 consists of 15 residues. The CDR3 DNA sequence: TGTGCCAGCAGCTTACCGTCGTGGGAGGGAGATACGCAGTATTTT. Protein product: CASSLPSWEGDTQYF.

The J gene is TRBJ2-7, the V gene TRBV5-1; 9 bases match TRBD1. This CDR3 has 14 amino acids. V trimming: 4 bases; J trimming: 3 bases; junction bases outside the gene matches: 5. Germline V gene lookup returns CDR1 SGHRS and CDR2 YFSETQ. The CDR3 DNA reads as TGCGCCAGCAGCGCGGGACAGGGCATCTACGAGCAGTACTTC. It yields the protein CASSAGQGIYEQYF.

V gene TRBV10-1 combines with J gene TRBJ2-2; 9 nucleotides line up with TRBD1. The ends lost 6 bases at V and 3 bases at J; junction bases unmatched: 11. Per germline, CDR1 WNHNN and CDR2 SYGVQD (reference sequence). The CDR3 has 17 residues. In nucleotides, the CDR3 is TGCGCCAGCAGCCCTAGGGGACAGGGAAGGTACACCGGGGAGCTGTTTTTT. It yields the protein CASSPRGQGRYTGELFF.

The rearrangement links TRBV3-1 (or the pseudogene TRBV3-2) to TRBJ1-1, with TRBD1 as a possible D gene (6 bases). The CDR3 consists of 12 residues. Per the germline V gene, CDR1 is LGHDT and CDR2 is YNNKEL (reference sequence). Trimming pared 4 bases from V and 7 bases from J, leaving 10 bases between. The CDR3 region has the DNA TGTGCCAGCAGCCCCACAGGGAGTGAAGCTTTCTTT. Amino acids: CASSPTGSEAFF.

The chain is built from TRBV7-8 and TRBJ2-1, with 9 bases fitting TRBD2. The CDR3 loop spans 13 amino acids. The V segment lost 2 bases and the J segment 15 bases; nucleotides outside the gene matches: 8. Germline V lookup: CDR1 SGHVS, CDR2 FQNEAQ. Here the CDR3 DNA reads TGTGCCAGCAGCTTATCATATTTGCGGGGGGGGTTCTTC. Residues: CASSLSYLRGGFF.

CDR3 sequence (DNA): TGTGCCAGCAGCCCCAGGCATGAAGGGGCTGAAGCTTTCTTT. Encoded protein: CASSPRHEGAEAFF. The chain uses TRBV9 and TRBJ1-1, with D maybe TRBD1 (5 bases). Germline V gives CDR1 SGDLS, CDR2 YYNGEE. Trimming cost V 4 bases and J 6 bases, with 16 bases left between them. The CDR3 runs 14 residues.

The J gene is TRBJ2-1, the V gene TRBV28; 10 bases are a match to TRBD2. V lost 6 bases, J lost 3 bases, and 5 bases stayed unmatched. The CDR3 contains 15 residues. CDR1 is MDHEN and CDR2 is SYDVKM in the germline V gene. The CDR3 bases are TGTGCCAGCAGCCCGAGCGGGGGGGTCTACAATGAGCAGTTCTTC. It specifies CASSPSGGVYNEQFF. Full variable domain (outside the CDR3, taken from reference TRBV28 and TRBJ2-1): DVKVTQSSRYLVKRTGEKVFLECVQDMDHENMFWYRQDPGLGLRLIYFSYDVKMKEKGDIPEGYSVSREKKERFSLILESASTNQTSMYLCASSPSGGVYNEQFFGPGTRLTVL.